These T cell receptor beta chains were read from a single sample in a study of cytomegalovirus exposure and HLA in healthy donors. The method was immunoSEQ multiplex PCR; TCRdb's version includes in-frame clones alone and lacks a portion of them. The sample has 100,000 to 150,000 clones; under 20% are singletons. Sequencing input: PBMCs. Every receptor here comes from a female donor in good health and CMV-seropositive. Each CDR3 is given with its conserved first and last residue. D genes are given only for firm matches.

cdr3_aa	j_call	cdr3_length	v_call	d_call
CASSVRGNQPQHF	TRBJ1-5	13	TRBV7-2	-
CASSQPWQGPGTDTQYF	TRBJ2-3	17	TRBV4-1	-
CASSLLSEWVQGQNQPQHF	TRBJ1-5	19	TRBV27	-
CASSLPTSNQPQHF	TRBJ1-5	14	TRBV28	-
CASRGLAGSSYNEQFF	TRBJ2-1	16	TRBV5-1	TRBD2
CASSQAQHTDTQYF	TRBJ2-3	14	TRBV5-1	-
CASSPILGSEQFF	TRBJ2-1	13	TRBV7-2	-
CASSPYPGNDYGYTF	TRBJ1-2	15	TRBV6-5	-
CASSWTGLYEQYF	TRBJ2-7	13	TRBV6-1	TRBD1
CASSPHGTATYEQYF	TRBJ2-7	15	TRBV7-9	-
CASSAHRDTYEQYF	TRBJ2-7	14	TRBV9	-
CASSPSTTANYGYTF	TRBJ1-2	15	TRBV9	-
CAISARTSDETQYF	TRBJ2-5	14	TRBV10-3	TRBD2
CASSLIHDRVLREAFF	TRBJ1-1	16	TRBV28	TRBD1
CASSPGTQQYNEQFF	TRBJ2-1	15	TRBV28	-
CAWSTPDRGTEAFF	TRBJ1-1	14	TRBV30	TRBD1
CASSPGTDSGNTIYF	TRBJ1-3	15	TRBV18	TRBD1
CSVTLGVYNEQFF	TRBJ2-1	13	TRBV29-1	-
CASRGGIPQHF	TRBJ1-5	11	TRBV6-1	-
CASRLRLSGLTDTQYF	TRBJ2-3	16	TRBV10-2	-
CASSQGQSNYGYTF	TRBJ1-2	14	TRBV4-3	-
CASSFRQFGTEAFF	TRBJ1-1	14	TRBV28	-
CASRDRGYGYTF	TRBJ1-2	12	TRBV28	TRBD1
CASSSRENTGELFF	TRBJ2-2	14	TRBV7-8	-
CASYSGAAEQFF	TRBJ2-1	12	TRBV28	TRBD2